A selection of T cell receptor beta chains follows, all from one sample in a study of CD8 T cells in Susac syndrome. Via MiXCR, TCRdb re-called the immunoSEQ multiplex PCR reads, giving one row per CDR3 protein. Of 180,000 or so distinct CDR3 sequences in the sample, just under 95% are singletons; the top ten hold 0.099%. The sample comprised CD4+ T cells from PBMCs. The receptors were gathered from a human donor with Susac syndrome. The CDR3 runs from the conserved cysteine through the conserved F or W.

TRBV11-2	TRBJ2-1	CASSLDLAGGLEQFF
TRBV2	TRBJ2-7	CASSGSASLTYEQYF
TRBV2	TRBJ2-2	CASSAYRFPGELFF
TRBV7-9	TRBJ2-7	CASSVRDYEQYF
TRBV5-6	TRBJ2-1	CASRAGGTYNEQFF
TRBV11-2	TRBJ2-7	CASSLAGTRYEQYF
TRBV5-1	TRBJ1-4	CASSLREGGEKLFF
TRBV4-2	TRBJ1-2	CASSQDPGQGIYGYTF
TRBV20-1	TRBJ1-1	CSARQGGNTEAFF
TRBV14	TRBJ2-3	CASSKNRGDTQYF
TRBV12-3/TRBV12-4	TRBJ2-2	CASSFHTGELFF
TRBV20-1	TRBJ2-5	CSAGGPQETQYF
TRBV5-5	TRBJ1-5	CASSPTGRAPQHF
TRBV7-9	TRBJ2-6	CASSLSSHGANVLTF
TRBV29-1	TRBJ2-1	CSARISASEQFF
TRBV5-1	TRBJ2-1	CASSGAGGVGKNEQFF
TRBV5-1	TRBJ1-1	CASSLGPSNTEAFF
TRBV12-3/TRBV12-4	TRBJ1-1	CASSPPRDSTEAFF
TRBV29-1	TRBJ2-5	CSVGDLGTGVVETQYF
TRBV20-1	TRBJ2-5	CSARDPRRAQETQYF
TRBV2	TRBJ2-5	CASRDSRRETQYF
TRBV20-1	TRBJ2-1	CSGEGGLDYNEQFF
TRBV7-6	TRBJ2-3	CASSLVVAGTDTQYF
TRBV2	TRBJ2-3	CASRGPSGSTDTQYF
TRBV6-5	TRBJ2-5	CASSYAALTGTQYF
TRBV2	TRBJ1-1	CAGGPGLTEAFF
TRBV7-2	TRBJ2-5	CASSARQGVGETQYF
TRBV2	TRBJ1-6	CASSGGKLYSPLHF
TRBV30	TRBJ1-2	CGATAGGSYTF
TRBV2	TRBJ2-7	CASSEEQVDYEQYF
TRBV28	TRBJ2-2	CASSTTGGAGSGELFF
TRBV4-2	TRBJ2-2	CASSPWGENTGELFF
TRBV4-3	TRBJ1-2	CASSRDTTSGYTF
TRBV4-3	TRBJ1-3	CASSPGTGSGNTIYF
TRBV5-5	TRBJ2-3	CASSGLVTDTQYF
TRBV30	TRBJ2-7	CAWRRDRPHEQYF
TRBV19	TRBJ1-1	CASIPGQAYEAFF
TRBV29-1	TRBJ1-1	CSATGDYTEAFF
TRBV29-1	TRBJ1-1	CSVDSAETEAFF
TRBV7-9	TRBJ2-1	CASSLAFTAGGQFF
TRBV4-2	TRBJ2-5	CASSQQRESPWTQYF
TRBV6-6	TRBJ2-7	CASSYSRGTGYEQYF
TRBV13	TRBJ1-2	CASTPLWKNYGYTF
TRBV24-1	TRBJ1-5	CATSDGAIRLRQPQHF
TRBV5-1	TRBJ2-4	CASSLEGGMHIQYF